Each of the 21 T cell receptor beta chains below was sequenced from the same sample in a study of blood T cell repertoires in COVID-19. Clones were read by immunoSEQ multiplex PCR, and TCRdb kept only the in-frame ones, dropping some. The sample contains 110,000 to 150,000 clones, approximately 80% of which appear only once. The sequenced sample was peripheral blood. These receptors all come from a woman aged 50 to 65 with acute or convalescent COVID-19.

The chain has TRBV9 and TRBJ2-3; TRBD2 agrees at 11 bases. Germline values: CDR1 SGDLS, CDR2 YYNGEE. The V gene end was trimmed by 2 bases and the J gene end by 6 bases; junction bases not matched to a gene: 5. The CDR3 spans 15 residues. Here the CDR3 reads CASSVVAGGQDTQYF. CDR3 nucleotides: TGTGCCAGCAGCGTTGTAGCGGGGGGGCAGGATACGCAGTATTTT.

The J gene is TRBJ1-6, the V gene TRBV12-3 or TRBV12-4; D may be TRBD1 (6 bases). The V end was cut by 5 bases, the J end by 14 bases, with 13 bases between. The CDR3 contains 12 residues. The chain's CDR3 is CASSKNQGSLHF. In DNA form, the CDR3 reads TGTGCCAGCAGTAAAAATCAGGGGTCCCTCCACTTT.

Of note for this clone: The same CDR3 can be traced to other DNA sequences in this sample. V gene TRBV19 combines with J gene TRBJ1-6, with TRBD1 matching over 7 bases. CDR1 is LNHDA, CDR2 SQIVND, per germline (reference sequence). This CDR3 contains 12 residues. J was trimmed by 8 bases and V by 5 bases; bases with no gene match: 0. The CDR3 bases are TGTGCCAGTAGTGGACAGGATTCACCCCTCCACTTT. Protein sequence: CASSGQDSPLHF.

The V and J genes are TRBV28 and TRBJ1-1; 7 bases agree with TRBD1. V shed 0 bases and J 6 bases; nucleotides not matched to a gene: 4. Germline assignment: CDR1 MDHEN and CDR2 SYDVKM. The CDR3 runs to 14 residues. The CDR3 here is CASSLWTGTPEAFF. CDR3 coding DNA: TGTGCCAGCAGTTTATGGACAGGGACTCCTGAAGCTTTCTTT.

In DNA form, the CDR3 reads TGTGCCAGCTCACCATTGGGAGCAGGGGGCACCTACGAGCAGTACTTC. Protein: CASSPLGAGGTYEQYF. The chain uses TRBV18 and TRBJ2-7, with 8 bases aligning to TRBD1. After removal of 2 bases from V and 2 bases from J, the junction contained 8 bases not matched to a gene. The CDR3 has 16 amino acids. Per germline, CDR1 KGHSH and CDR2 LQKENI.

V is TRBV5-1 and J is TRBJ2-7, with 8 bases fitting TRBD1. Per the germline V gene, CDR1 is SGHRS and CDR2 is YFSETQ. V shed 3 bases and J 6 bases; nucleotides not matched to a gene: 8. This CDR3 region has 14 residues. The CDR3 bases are TGCGCCAGCAGCTATGGGACAGGCATGGGCGAGCAGTACTTC. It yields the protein CASSYGTGMGEQYF.

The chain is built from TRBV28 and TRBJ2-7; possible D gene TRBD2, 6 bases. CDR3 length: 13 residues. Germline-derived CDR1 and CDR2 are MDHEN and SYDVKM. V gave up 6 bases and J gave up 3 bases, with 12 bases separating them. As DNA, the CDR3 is TGTGCCAGCAGAGGGGACTGGGGCTACGAGCAGTACTTC. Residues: CASRGDWGYEQYF.

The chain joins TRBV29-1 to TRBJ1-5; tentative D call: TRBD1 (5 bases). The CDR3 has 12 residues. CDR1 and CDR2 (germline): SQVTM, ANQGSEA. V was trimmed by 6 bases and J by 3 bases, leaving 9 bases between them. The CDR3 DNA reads TGCAGCGTAGGGACTAACAATCAGCCCCAGCATTTT. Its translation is CSVGTNNQPQHF.

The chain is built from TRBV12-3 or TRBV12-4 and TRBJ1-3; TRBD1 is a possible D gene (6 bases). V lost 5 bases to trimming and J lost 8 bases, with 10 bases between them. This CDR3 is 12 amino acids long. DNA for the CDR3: TGTGCCAGCAGTAAAGGGGGGGACACCATATATTTT. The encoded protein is CASSKGGDTIYF.

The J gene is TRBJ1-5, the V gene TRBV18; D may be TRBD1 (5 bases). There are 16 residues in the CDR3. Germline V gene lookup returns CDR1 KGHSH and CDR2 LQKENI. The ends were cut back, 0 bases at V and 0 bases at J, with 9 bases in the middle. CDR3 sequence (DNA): TGTGCCAGCTCACCACCGGGGGGGGGTAGCAATCAGCCCCAGCATTTT. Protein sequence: CASSPPGGGSNQPQHF.

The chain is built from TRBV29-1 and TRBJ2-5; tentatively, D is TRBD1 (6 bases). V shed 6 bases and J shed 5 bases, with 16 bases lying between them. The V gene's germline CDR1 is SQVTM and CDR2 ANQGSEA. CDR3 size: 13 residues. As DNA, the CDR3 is TGCAGCGTGCGGACAGTTTATCGTGAGACCCAGTACTTC. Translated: CSVRTVYRETQYF.

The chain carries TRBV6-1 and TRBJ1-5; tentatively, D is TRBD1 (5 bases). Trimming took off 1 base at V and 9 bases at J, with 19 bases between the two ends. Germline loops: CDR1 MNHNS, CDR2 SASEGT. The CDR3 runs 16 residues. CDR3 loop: CASSEVNVGGSGPQHF. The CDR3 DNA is TGTGCCAGCAGTGAAGTAAATGTGGGGGGATCAGGGCCCCAGCATTTT.

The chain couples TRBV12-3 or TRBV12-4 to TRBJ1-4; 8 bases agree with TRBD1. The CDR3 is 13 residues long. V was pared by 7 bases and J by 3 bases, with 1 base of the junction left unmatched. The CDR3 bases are TGTGCCAGCATACAGGGGGCTAATGAAAAACTGTTTTTT. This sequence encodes CASIQGANEKLFF.

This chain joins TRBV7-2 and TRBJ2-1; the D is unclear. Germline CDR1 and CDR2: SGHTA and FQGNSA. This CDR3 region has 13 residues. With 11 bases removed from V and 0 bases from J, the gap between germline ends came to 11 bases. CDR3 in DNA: TGTGCCGCCGCCTTGAGCTCCTACAATGAGCAGTTCTTC. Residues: CAAALSSYNEQFF.

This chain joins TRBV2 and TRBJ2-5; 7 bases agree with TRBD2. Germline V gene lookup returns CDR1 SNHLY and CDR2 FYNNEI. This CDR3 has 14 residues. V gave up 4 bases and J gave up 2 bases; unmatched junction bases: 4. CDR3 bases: TGTGCCAGCAGTGTTCGGCGGGGGCAAGAGACCCAGTACTTC. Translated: CASSVRRGQETQYF.

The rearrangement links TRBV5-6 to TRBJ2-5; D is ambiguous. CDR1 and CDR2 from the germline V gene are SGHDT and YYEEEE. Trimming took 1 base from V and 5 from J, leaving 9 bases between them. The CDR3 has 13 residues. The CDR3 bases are TGTGCCAGCAGCTTGCCCCCCGGGGAGACCCAGTACTTC. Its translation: CASSLPPGETQYF.

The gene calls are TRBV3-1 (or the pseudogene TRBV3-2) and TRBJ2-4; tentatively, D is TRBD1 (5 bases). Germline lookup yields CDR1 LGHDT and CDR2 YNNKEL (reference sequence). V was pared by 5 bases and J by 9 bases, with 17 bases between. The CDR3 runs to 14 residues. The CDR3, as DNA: TGTGCCAGCAGCGACTCTCCGACAGAGATCATTCAGTACTTC. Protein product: CASSDSPTEIIQYF.

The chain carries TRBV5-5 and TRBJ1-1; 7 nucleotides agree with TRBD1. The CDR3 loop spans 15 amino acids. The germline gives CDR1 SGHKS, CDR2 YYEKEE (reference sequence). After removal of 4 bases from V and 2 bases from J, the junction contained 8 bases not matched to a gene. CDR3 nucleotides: TGTGCCAGCAGCCTGTCCGGGACAGTAAACACTGAAGCTTTCTTT. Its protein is CASSLSGTVNTEAFF.

The CDR3 sequence: CASSTTGAGNQPQHF. CDR3 nucleotide sequence: TGTGCCAGCAGTACAACAGGGGCTGGCAATCAGCCCCAGCATTTT. The chain combines TRBV7-2 with TRBJ1-5, with TRBD1 matching 7 bases. Germline CDR1 reads SGHTA; CDR2 reads FQGNSA. The V and J ends lost 6 bases and 2 bases, in that order; junction bases with no gene match: 7. CDR3 size: 15 residues.

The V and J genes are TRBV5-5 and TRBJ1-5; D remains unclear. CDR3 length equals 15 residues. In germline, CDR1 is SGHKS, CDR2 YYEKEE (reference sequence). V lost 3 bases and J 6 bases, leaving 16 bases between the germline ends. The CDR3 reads CASSSPGNGGQPQHF. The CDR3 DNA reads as TGTGCCAGCAGCTCACCGGGAAACGGAGGTCAGCCCCAGCATTTT. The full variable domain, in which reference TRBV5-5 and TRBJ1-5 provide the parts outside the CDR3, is DAGVTQSPTHLIKTRGQQVTLRCSPISGHKSVSWYQQVLGQGPQFIFQYYEKEERGRGNFPDRFSARQFPNYSSELNVNALLLGDSALYLCASSSPGNGGQPQHFGDGTRLSIL.

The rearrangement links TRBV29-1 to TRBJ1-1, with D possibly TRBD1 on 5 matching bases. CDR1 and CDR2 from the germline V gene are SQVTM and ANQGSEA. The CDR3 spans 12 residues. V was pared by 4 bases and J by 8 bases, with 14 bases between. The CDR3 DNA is TGCAGCGTTGCTGGGGACTTAGTAGAAGCTTTCTTT. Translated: CSVAGDLVEAFF.